This T cell receptor beta chain was identified in a study of beta chain features in type 1 diabetes. Study-wide findings and caveats: A potential influence of HLA type upon TCRB rearrangement remained unresolved herein. Cells with high TCR expression could be over-represented when cDNA is sequenced. A moderate, significant TCRB CDR3 shortening appeared in type 1 diabetes across four CD4+ subsets.

This clone was detected only a few times. The antigen remains unidentified. Trimming pared 1 base from V and 5 bases from J, leaving 12 bases between. Germline values: CDR1 GTSNPN, CDR2 SVGIG (reference sequence). The CDR3 loop spans 14 amino acids. Investigators reverse transcribed all isolated RNA, so they sequenced expressed TCRB transcripts. Method: immunoSEQ multiplex PCR; TCRdb's copy keeps in-frame clones and lacks some. In the table there are approximately 43,000 clones, approximately 60% of which are singletons. V gene TRBV30 combines with J gene TRBJ1-5; the D gene is possibly TRBD1 (6 bases). Input material: Tregs from blood. The clonotype comes from a man younger than 40 with type 1 diabetes. Some clones in this sample may be carry-over from other donors' samples. CDR3 sequence: CAWSGQVGYQPQHF. The CDR3, as DNA: TGTGCCTGGAGTGGACAGGTTGGCTATCAGCCCCAGCATTTT.